Listed here is a single T cell receptor beta chain. TCRdb's table, derived via immunoSEQ multiplex PCR, lists solely in-frame clones and lacks some. The sample carries about 39,000 clones, approximately 87% recorded once. The sample originates from a study of blood T cell repertoires in COVID-19. Study overall: T cells, B-cell-depleted T cells, or PBMCs supplied cDNA or gDNA.

Between the trimmed V and J ends, which lost 3 bases and 9 bases, there was a span of 9 bases. CDR1 and CDR2 (germline): SGHAT, FQNNGV. The CDR3 is 13 residues long. The rearrangement uses TRBV11-2 and TRBJ1-6; D ambiguous. The source material was peripheral blood. The sequence came from a man in his fifties with active or convalescent COVID-19. Here the CDR3 DNA reads TGTGCCAGCAGCTTCGGCGGCGGTTCACCCCTCCACTTT. This translates into CASSFGGGSPLHF.